A selection of T cell receptor beta chains follows, all from one sample in a study of blood T cells in healthy people across ages. TCRdb independently ran MiXCR on the 5' RACE reads; one entry per CDR3 protein. The repertoire has 850,000 to 1,100,000 distinct CDR3 sequences, 35% to 45% of them found once; the top ten carry around 13%. The specimen was blood. These receptor sequences come from a young man in good health. Each CDR3 is given with its conserved first and last residue. The order of the fields is V gene, D gene, J gene, clone size, CDR3 DNA, CDR3 protein. A D gene is named only where the DNA matches it firmly. Size is omitted from some rows. Given values are once, few, many or a class for expanded clones.

>TRBV4-1|TRBD1|TRBJ2-3|NA
TGCGCCAGCAGCTCCCTGGACAGGGGCGGCTTCGATACGCAGTATTTT
CASSSLDRGGFDTQYF
>TRBV5-1|NA|TRBJ2-1|few
TGCGCCAGCAGCTTGGCAGGCCGTCTGGCCAATGAGCAGTTCTTC
CASSLAGRLANEQFF
>TRBV12-3/TRBV12-4|NA|TRBJ2-7|few
TGTGCCAGCAGTTTAGCTTCTCTGGCCGAGCAGTACTTC
CASSLASLAEQYF
>TRBV27|TRBD1|TRBJ2-5|NA
TGTGCCAGCAGTCCCAAAGGGACAGGTTACAATGAGCAGTACTTC
CASSPKGTGYNEQYF
>TRBV20-1|NA|TRBJ2-7|few
TGCAGTGCTAGAGATATAGGTCCCCAGTACTTC
CSARDIGPQYF
>TRBV4-1|NA|TRBJ2-2|NA
TGCGCCAGCAGCCAACCGCTCAGGGCGGCCGGGGAGCTGTTTTTT
CASSQPLRAAGELFF
>TRBV7-2|TRBD1|TRBJ1-2|NA
TGTGCCAGCAGCCTAAAGGGACAGGGGTATGGCTACACCTTC
CASSLKGQGYGYTF
>TRBV7-2|NA|TRBJ1-1|NA
TGTGCCAGCAGCTTATGGCGACGAACGGCTTTCTTT
CASSLWRRTAFF
>TRBV27|NA|TRBJ1-2|NA
TGTGCCAGCAGCAACGGGCCAGTCGGCTATGGCTACACCTTC
CASSNGPVGYGYTF
>TRBV28|NA|TRBJ2-7|NA
TGTGCCAGCAGACCCACCTTCGGCAGGGAGCTCTACGAGCAGTACTTC
CASRPTFGRELYEQYF
>TRBV29-1|NA|TRBJ2-1|NA
TGCGGCGCTGGGAGCTACTACAATGAGCAGTTCTTC
CGAGSYYNEQFF
>TRBV12-3/TRBV12-4|TRBD1|TRBJ1-2|many
TGTGCCAGCAGTCTCGCCGGGACAGGGGCAGGAGGCTACACCTTC
CASSLAGTGAGGYTF
>TRBV3-1|TRBD2|TRBJ2-3|NA
TGTGCCAGCAGCCATCATAGCGGGGGGGCCGGAGATACGCAGTATTTT
CASSHHSGGAGDTQYF
>TRBV6-2/TRBV6-3|NA|TRBJ2-5|NA
TGTGCCAGCAGTTACTCAGCGACGGGTGCGGAGACCCAGTACTTC
CASSYSATGAETQYF
>TRBV6-5|TRBD1|TRBJ2-2|few
TGTGCCAGCAGTTACAGGCAGGGGGCTTCCGGGGAGCTGTTTTTT
CASSYRQGASGELFF
>TRBV12-3/TRBV12-4|TRBD1|TRBJ1-1|many
TGTGCCAGCAGCCCCTGGACAGGGGGCGACACTGAAGCTTTCTTT
CASSPWTGGDTEAFF
>TRBV27|NA|TRBJ2-5|NA
TGTGCCAGCAGTTTAAGGGGATATGATGGAGAGACCCAGTACTTC
CASSLRGYDGETQYF
>TRBV7-9|NA|TRBJ1-1|few
TGTGCCAGCAGCCTTGCATCGTTACGTCTTAAGGGGGGCACTGAAGCTTTCTTT
CASSLASLRLKGGTEAFF
>TRBV7-2|TRBD2|TRBJ2-7|NA
TGTGCCAGCAGCCCCAGGGAGCGGGAGTTGTACGAGCAGTACTTC
CASSPRERELYEQYF
>TRBV30|NA|TRBJ1-2|NA
TGTGCCTGGGTGGAAAGAGGGGCATACTATGGCTACACCTTC
CAWVERGAYYGYTF
>TRBV9|NA|TRBJ2-1|NA
TGTGCCAGCAGCGTAGCTAGTTTGGTTGGCGATGAGCAGTTCTTC
CASSVASLVGDEQFF
>TRBV28|TRBD2|TRBJ2-5|NA
TGTGCCAGCAGCTTTGTAGGCGGGGGGCAAGAGACCCAGTACTTC
CASSFVGGGQETQYF
>TRBV25-1|TRBD2|TRBJ2-5|NA
TGTGCCAGCAGTGCTTCCCTCACCGGGACTAGCTTGGAGACCCAGTACTTC
CASSASLTGTSLETQYF
>TRBV2|NA|TRBJ1-5|NA
TGTGCCAGCAGTGAGGACGGAGCCAGAAGCCAGCCCCAGCATTTT
CASSEDGARSQPQHF
>TRBV11-1|TRBD1|TRBJ2-7|few
TGTGCCAGCAGCTGGGGACAGGGATCCTACAATGAGCAGTACTTC
CASSWGQGSYNEQYF
>TRBV20-1|TRBD1|TRBJ2-7|NA
TGCAGTGTCTGGGACAGGGGCACGTACGAGCAGTACTTC
CSVWDRGTYEQYF
>TRBV6-2/TRBV6-3|NA|TRBJ2-7|NA
TGTGCCAGCAGTGACGGGTTCACCACCTACGAGCAGTACTTC
CASSDGFTTYEQYF
>TRBV15|NA|TRBJ1-3|once
TGTGCCACCAGCAGAGATCTGAATGGAAACACCATATATTTT
CATSRDLNGNTIYF
>TRBV28|NA|TRBJ2-1|once
TGTGCCGGCAGCCGGACTTCGGCCTCCTACAATGAGCAGTTCTTC
CAGSRTSASYNEQFF
>TRBV6-6|NA|TRBJ1-3|NA
TGTGCCAGCAGTCGCGACAGGCCTACTGGAAACACCATATATTTT
CASSRDRPTGNTIYF
>TRBV2|NA|TRBJ1-1|NA
TGTGCCAGCATTGGCCCTTCACCCGACGTAATGAACACTGAAGCTTTCTTT
CASIGPSPDVMNTEAFF
>TRBV27|NA|TRBJ1-2|few
TGTGCCAGCAGTTTATCGGTCCAAGACAGGGGCTACACCTTC
CASSLSVQDRGYTF
>TRBV28|NA|TRBJ1-4|NA
TGTGCCAGCAGCTCAGAGGGGGGGAACGAAAAACTGTTTTTT
CASSSEGGNEKLFF
>TRBV7-2|NA|TRBJ1-2|NA
TGTGCCAGCAGCTTAGATCCCGCCGTTAACTATGGCTACACCTTC
CASSLDPAVNYGYTF
>TRBV28|NA|TRBJ1-5|NA
TGTGCCAGCAGTTTTGTCGGTTATTCGGCCAATAAGCCCCAGCATTTT
CASSFVGYSANKPQHF
>TRBV7-9|NA|TRBJ1-2|NA
TGTGCCAGCAGCCCCCAAGCAGGGGACGGCTGCACCTTC
CASSPQAGDGCTF